Sequencing of this T cell receptor (beta chain) was carried out in a study of blood T cell repertoires in COVID-19. The overall study: The samples span acute and convalescent COVID-19 from the United States, Italy and Spain. T cells, B-cell-depleted T cells, or PBMCs provided the cDNA or gDNA that served as material.

In the original processing: Reference gene primer amplification yielded estimated nucleated cell counts. TCRdb's copy holds only in-frame clones and misses some; the assay was immunoSEQ multiplex PCR. V, J and clone size are taken as reported in that table, and D and trimming were inferred from the DNA itself. The sample holds over 300,000 clones, approximately 88% seen once. Between the trimmed V and J ends, which lost 2 bases and 8 bases, there was a span of 9 bases. Germline lookup yields CDR1 MNHEY and CDR2 SVGEGT. The CDR3 spans 12 residues. This chain links TRBV6-2 or TRBV6-3 with TRBJ1-2, with unresolved D. This sequence was found in a middle-aged man with acute or convalescent COVID-19. Input material: peripheral blood. CDR3 nucleotide sequence: TGTGCCAGCAGTTACACGGTTCGGGGCTACACCTTC. Protein: CASSYTVRGYTF.